The 5 T cell receptor beta chains listed next were all sequenced from one sample in a study of T cell changes during pregnancy in multiple sclerosis. Clones were read by immunoSEQ multiplex PCR, and TCRdb kept only the in-frame ones, dropping some. There are some 85,000 clones in the sample; about 95% occur only once, and more than 0.95% lies in the top ten. The sample here was peripheral blood, taken in the second trimester of pregnancy. The receptors stem from a female donor with multiple sclerosis, enrolled in a pregnancy study.

The V call is TRBV18, the J call TRBJ1-1; TRBD1 is a possible D gene (5 bases). The CDR3 consists of 14 residues. Germline assignment: CDR1 KGHSH and CDR2 LQKENI. The germline V and J ends were trimmed by 3 bases and 8 bases, with 16 bases remaining between them. The CDR3 loop reads CASSPSPGMVEAFF. In DNA, the CDR3 is TGTGCCAGCTCACCTAGCCCAGGGATGGTCGAAGCTTTCTTT.

The DNA for the CDR3 is TGTGCCAGCAGCACCGGGACAGGGGTAGAGGAGACCCAGTACTTC. Translating gives CASSTGTGVEETQYF. The V call is TRBV11-3, the J call TRBJ2-5; the match to TRBD1 covers 10 bases. The CDR3 extends over 15 amino acids. J gave up 5 bases and V 5 bases, and 8 bases lay outside the gene matches. CDR1 is SGHNT and CDR2 is YENEEA in the germline V gene.

V and J are TRBV4-1 and TRBJ2-7; D is uncertain. V was clipped by 0 bases and J by 3 bases, with 9 bases between them. The CDR3 is made up of 14 amino acids. Germline V gene lookup returns CDR1 MGHRA and CDR2 YSYEKL. CDR3 sequence: CASSQDSRGYEQYF. Here the CDR3 DNA reads TGCGCCAGCAGCCAAGATAGTAGAGGCTACGAGCAGTACTTC.

This sequence joins TRBV4-2 and TRBJ2-3, with 7 bases identical to TRBD2. Losses at the gene ends were 1 base for V and 2 bases for J; bases not matched to a gene: 9. Germline CDR1 is LGHNA and CDR2 is YNFKEQ. CDR3 length: 17 residues. The CDR3, as DNA: TGTGCCAGCAGCCAAGTTACTAGCGACCCTTACACAGATACGCAGTATTTT. Its protein is CASSQVTSDPYTDTQYF.

This chain uses TRBV9 with TRBJ1-3; D remains ambiguous. The length of the CDR3 is 15 residues. Looked up from germline, CDR1 is SGDLS and CDR2 is YYNGEE. V lost 4 bases and J 0 bases, leaving 11 bases between the germline ends. The CDR3 nucleotides read TGTGCCAGCAGCTCAGATCCAGACTCTGGAAACACCATATATTTT. Its translation is CASSSDPDSGNTIYF.